A single sample gave rise to the 20 T cell receptor beta chains below, sequenced in a study of blood T cell repertoires in COVID-19. Sequenced by immunoSEQ multiplex PCR; TCRdb stores in-frame clones only, minus some. The sample carries 90,000 to 120,000 clones, roughly 80% recorded once. The material sequenced was peripheral blood. All receptors come from a human donor in a cohort sampled during active COVID-19.

This chain uses TRBV2 with TRBJ2-3; TRBD2 matches at 7 bases. This CDR3 is built from 17 residues. J lost 5 bases, V lost 7 bases, and 18 bases had no gene match. Germline CDR1 is SNHLY and CDR2 is FYNNEI. The CDR3 DNA follows: TGTGCCAGCACCCTTCTCGGGGGAGGGGCTAATGTAGATACGCAGTATTTT. This translates into CASTLLGGGANVDTQYF. The full variable domain, rest sourced from reference TRBV2 and TRBJ2-3, is EPEVTQTPSHQVTQMGQEVILRCVPISNHLYFYWYRQILGQKVEFLVSFYNNEISEKSEIFDDQFSVERPDGSNFTLKIRSTKLEDSAMYFCASTLLGGGANVDTQYFGPGTRLTVL.

The J gene is TRBJ1-1, the V gene TRBV7-2; no definite D call. Trimming left V 6 bases short and J 0 bases short, with 8 bases between. Looked up from germline, CDR1 is SGHTA and CDR2 is FQGNSA. CDR3 size: 13 residues. The CDR3 DNA follows: TGTGCCAGCAGACGGTCCATGAACACTGAAGCTTTCTTT. This translates into CASRRSMNTEAFF.

This clone was detected once. The rearrangement joins TRBV11-2 to TRBJ2-6; TRBD2 agrees at 11 bases. This CDR3 spans 15 amino acids. Trimming took 9 bases from V and 2 from J; bases not matched to a gene: 3. CDR1 SGHAT and CDR2 FQNNGV come from the germline V gene. The CDR3 region is CASFSGRAGANVLTF. The CDR3 DNA reads as TGTGCCAGTTTTAGCGGGAGGGCTGGGGCCAACGTCCTGACTTTC. Full variable domain (rest looked up from reference TRBV11-2 and TRBJ2-6): EAGVAQSPRYKIIEKRQSVAFWCNPISGHATLYWYQQILGQGPKLLIQFQNNGVVDDSQLPKDRFSAERLKGVDSTLKIQPAKLEDSAVYLCASFSGRAGANVLTFGAGSRLTVL.

This clone appeared once. For the CDR3, the DNA is TGTGCCAGCAGCATCGGGTCTACAAGTTGGTATTTT. As protein: CASSIGSTSWYF. The chain employs TRBV5-6 and TRBJ2-3; D call uncertain. V dropped 4 bases and J dropped 14 bases, with 17 bases sitting between them. Germline V gene sequence: CDR1 SGHDT, CDR2 YYEEEE. CDR3 length: 12 residues.

This chain connects TRBV28 to TRBJ1-4; no firm D call. The CDR3 totals 12 residues. Germline CDR1 is MDHEN and CDR2 is SYDVKM. The V and J ends lost 7 bases and 14 bases respectively, with 17 bases between them. Here the CDR3 reads CASNVVGRSLFF. CDR3 in DNA: TGTGCCAGCAACGTAGTAGGGAGAAGTCTGTTTTTT.

The genes are TRBV25-1 and TRBJ2-7, with a possible D match to TRBD1 (5 bases). Trimming took off 1 base at V and 6 bases at J, with 10 bases between the two ends. CDR1 MGHDK and CDR2 SYGVNS come from the germline V gene. The CDR3 contains 13 residues. The CDR3 bases are TGTGCCAGCAGTGAATTAGCAGGGTTCGAGCAGTACTTC. It codes for CASSELAGFEQYF.

This chain uses TRBV3-1 (or the pseudogene TRBV3-2) with TRBJ2-7, with 13 bases that match TRBD2. Germline lookup yields CDR1 LGHDT and CDR2 YNNKEL (reference sequence). V dropped 4 bases and J dropped 6; count of bases not matched to a gene: 3. CDR3 length: 14 residues. CDR3 region: CASSPGLAGAEQYF. DNA for the CDR3: TGTGCCAGCAGCCCCGGACTAGCGGGAGCCGAGCAGTACTTC.

V gene TRBV27 combines with J gene TRBJ2-1, with TRBD2 matching over 7 bases. V lost 6 bases, J lost 4 bases, and 12 bases stayed unmatched. CDR3 length: 16 amino acids. Germline lookup yields CDR1 MNHEY and CDR2 SMNVEV (reference sequence). As DNA, the CDR3 is TGTGCCAGCAGCTTGGGGGGAGGCGGGGGTTACAATGAGCAGTTCTTC. It yields the protein CASSLGGGGGYNEQFF.

J is TRBJ2-3 and V is TRBV3-1 (or the pseudogene TRBV3-2), with 8 bases matching TRBD2. Germline CDR1 reads LGHDT; CDR2 reads YNNKEL (reference sequence). V trimming: 1 base; J trimming: 1 base; junction bases outside the gene matches: 4. The CDR3 is 16 amino acids. The CDR3 loop reads CASSQGDSGGTDTQYF. CDR3 in DNA: TGTGCCAGCAGCCAAGGCGATAGCGGGGGCACAGATACGCAGTATTTT.

This clone was detected once. The chain is built from TRBV7-8 and TRBJ1-3; no clear D. The V gene lost 6 bases and the J gene lost 0 bases, with 6 bases spanning the gap. The CDR3 contains 13 residues. CDR1 and CDR2 (germline): SGHVS, FQNEAQ. The CDR3 nucleotides are TGTGCCAGCAGTCTACCCTCTGGAAACACCATATATTTT. Protein: CASSLPSGNTIYF.

This chain connects TRBV6-5 to TRBJ2-1; 7 bases fit TRBD2. The CDR3 is made up of 15 amino acids. In germline, CDR1 is MNHEY, CDR2 SVGAGI. After removal of 4 bases from V and 2 bases from J, the junction contained 5 bases not matched to a gene. This chain's CDR3 is CASSSSRGAYNEQFF. As DNA, the CDR3 is TGTGCCAGCAGTTCTAGCCGGGGGGCCTACAATGAGCAGTTCTTC.

The chain recombines TRBV27 with TRBJ2-3; TRBD2 might be the D (5 bases). Between the trimmed V and J ends, which lost 8 bases and 1 base, there was a span of 13 bases. Germline V gives CDR1 MNHEY, CDR2 SMNVEV (reference sequence). The CDR3 consists of 14 residues. The CDR3 protein is CASSFGSRTDTQYF. CDR3 DNA sequence: TGTGCCAGCTCCTTTGGGAGCCGCACAGATACGCAGTATTTT.

The chain has TRBV6-5 and TRBJ2-7; perhaps TRBD2 as D (5 bases). Germline CDR1 MNHEY, CDR2 SVGAGI. This CDR3 has 15 amino acids. Between the trimmed V and J ends, which lost 6 bases and 3 bases, there was a span of 18 bases. As DNA, the CDR3 is TGTGCCAGCAGGCCAAGTCTAGGGAGTAACTACGAGCAGTACTTC. Translating it yields CASRPSLGSNYEQYF.

The chain uses TRBV12-3 or TRBV12-4 and TRBJ1-2; no clear D. V was shortened by 5 bases and J by 8 bases, with 15 bases between the two germline ends. The CDR3 extends over 13 amino acids. The CDR3 DNA reads as TGTGCCAGCAGTAACCCCCCCGATGAGGGCTACACCTTC. Its translation is CASSNPPDEGYTF.

The V call is TRBV25-1, the J call TRBJ1-4; D perhaps matches TRBD1 (6 bases). Looked up from germline, CDR1 is MGHDK and CDR2 is SYGVNS. Trimming removed 5 bases at V and 4 bases at J, with 14 bases between. The length of the CDR3 is 15 residues. CDR3 loop: CASSMPGQGNEKLFF. The CDR3 DNA follows: TGTGCCAGCAGTATGCCGGGACAAGGTAATGAAAAACTGTTTTTT.

This clone is a singleton in its sample. The gene calls are TRBV19 and TRBJ1-5, with 8 bases that match TRBD1. Trimming took 6 bases from V and 1 from J; bases not matched to a gene: 8. This CDR3 region has 16 residues. Germline values: CDR1 LNHDA, CDR2 SQIVND (reference sequence). The CDR3 DNA follows: TGTGCCAGTAGGGAAACAGGGGGAGGAAGCAATCAGCCCCAGCATTTT. This gives the protein CASRETGGGSNQPQHF.

Details on this clone: Additional DNA sequences in this sample encode the identical CDR3. The chain links TRBV19 to TRBJ2-2; TRBD2 might be the D (5 bases). Germline V CDR1 and CDR2: LNHDA, SQIVND (reference sequence). The CDR3 length is 14 residues. V was cut by 5 bases and J by 0 bases, with 7 bases left in between. CDR3 in DNA: TGTGCCAGTAGTCCCGGGGCGAACACCGGGGAGCTGTTTTTT. It specifies CASSPGANTGELFF.

The rearrangement links TRBV5-4 to TRBJ1-2, with D tentatively TRBD1 (6 bases). The CDR3 length is 15 residues. With 0 bases removed from V and 2 bases from J, the gap between germline ends came to 11 bases. The germline V gene encodes CDR1 SGHNT and CDR2 YYREEE (reference sequence). The DNA of the CDR3 is TGTGCCAGCAGCTTGGCCTTAGGACAGAACTATGGCTACACCTTC. It codes for CASSLALGQNYGYTF.

V gene TRBV9 combines with J gene TRBJ1-1; maybe TRBD1 (6 bases). V gave up 4 bases and J gave up 1 base, with 11 bases separating them. The CDR3 loop spans 14 amino acids. CDR1 and CDR2 from the germline V gene are SGDLS and YYNGEE. The CDR3 nucleotides are TGTGCCAGCAGCCCCCGGACAGCGAACACTGAAGCTTTCTTT. Translated: CASSPRTANTEAFF.

The rearrangement joins TRBV5-4 to TRBJ2-2; D not certain. V lost 4 bases, J lost 0 bases, and 4 bases lay in between. Germline V gene sequence: CDR1 SGHNT, CDR2 YYREEE (reference sequence). This CDR3 comprises 13 residues. CDR3 in DNA: TGTGCCAGCAGCCATCCGAACACCGGGGAGCTGTTTTTT. Translated, it gives CASSHPNTGELFF.